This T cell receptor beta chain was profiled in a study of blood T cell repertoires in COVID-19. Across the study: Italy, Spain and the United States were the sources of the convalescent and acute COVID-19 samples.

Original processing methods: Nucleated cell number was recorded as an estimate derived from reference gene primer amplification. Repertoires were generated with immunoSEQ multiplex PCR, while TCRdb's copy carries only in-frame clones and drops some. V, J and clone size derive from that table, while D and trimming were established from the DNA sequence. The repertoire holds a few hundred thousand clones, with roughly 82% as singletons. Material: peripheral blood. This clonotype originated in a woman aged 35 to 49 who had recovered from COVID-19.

CDR3 loop: CASSQGTSAGGYNEQFF. The CDR3 coding sequence is TGTGCCAGCAGCCAAGGGACTAGCGCGGGGGGCTACAATGAGCAGTTCTTC. This chain joins TRBV4-2 and TRBJ2-1, with 9 bases matching TRBD2. Trimming cost V 1 base and J 3 bases; bases outside gene matches: 7. In germline, CDR1 is LGHNA, CDR2 YNFKEQ. The CDR3 consists of 17 residues.